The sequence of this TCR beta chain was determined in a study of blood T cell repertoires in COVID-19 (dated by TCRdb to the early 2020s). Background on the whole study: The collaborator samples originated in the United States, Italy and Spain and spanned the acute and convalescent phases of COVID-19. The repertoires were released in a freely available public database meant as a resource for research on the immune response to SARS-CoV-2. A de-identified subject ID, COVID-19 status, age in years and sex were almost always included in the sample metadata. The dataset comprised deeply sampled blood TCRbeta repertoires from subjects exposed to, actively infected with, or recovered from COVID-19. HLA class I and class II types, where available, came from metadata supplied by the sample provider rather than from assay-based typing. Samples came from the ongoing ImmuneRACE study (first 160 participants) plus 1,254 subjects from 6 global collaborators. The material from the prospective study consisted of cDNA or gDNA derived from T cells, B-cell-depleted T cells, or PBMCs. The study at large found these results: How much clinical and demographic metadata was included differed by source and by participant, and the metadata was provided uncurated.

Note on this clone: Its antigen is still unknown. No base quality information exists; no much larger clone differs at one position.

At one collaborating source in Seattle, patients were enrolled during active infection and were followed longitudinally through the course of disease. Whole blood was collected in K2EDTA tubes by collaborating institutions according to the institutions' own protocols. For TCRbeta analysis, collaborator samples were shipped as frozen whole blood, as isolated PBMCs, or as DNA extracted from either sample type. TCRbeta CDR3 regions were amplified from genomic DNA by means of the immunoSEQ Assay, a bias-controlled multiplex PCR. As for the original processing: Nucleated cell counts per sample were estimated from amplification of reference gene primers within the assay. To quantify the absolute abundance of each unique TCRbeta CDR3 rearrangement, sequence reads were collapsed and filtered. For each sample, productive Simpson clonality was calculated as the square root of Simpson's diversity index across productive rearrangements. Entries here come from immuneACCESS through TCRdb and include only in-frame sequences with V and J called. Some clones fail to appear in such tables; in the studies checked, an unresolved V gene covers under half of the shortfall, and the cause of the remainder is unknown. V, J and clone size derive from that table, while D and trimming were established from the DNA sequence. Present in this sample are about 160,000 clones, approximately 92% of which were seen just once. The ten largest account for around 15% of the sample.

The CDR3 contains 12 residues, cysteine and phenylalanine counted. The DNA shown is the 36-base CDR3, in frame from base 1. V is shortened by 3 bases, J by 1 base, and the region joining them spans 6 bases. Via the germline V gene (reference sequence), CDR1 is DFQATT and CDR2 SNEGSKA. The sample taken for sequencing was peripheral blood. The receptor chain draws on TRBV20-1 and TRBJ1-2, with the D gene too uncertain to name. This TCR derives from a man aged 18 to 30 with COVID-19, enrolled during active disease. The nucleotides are TGCAGTGCTAGTACCGGTAACTATGGCTACACCTTC. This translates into CSASTGNYGYTF.